The present T cell receptor beta chain was sequenced within a study of blood T cell repertoires in COVID-19. For the study at large: Researchers got acute and convalescent COVID-19 samples from the United States, Italy and Spain. Nucleic acid was either cDNA or gDNA, and it came from T cells, B-cell-depleted T cells, or PBMCs.

The CDR3 runs 14 residues. The V gene lost 3 bases and the J gene lost 8 bases, with 11 bases spanning the gap. Germline values: CDR1 KGHSH, CDR2 LQKENI. Participant age was roughly 18 to 90 years, and participants resided in 25 or so US areas. The study assigned cohorts using participant-reported clinical history. Repertoires were generated with immunoSEQ multiplex PCR, while TCRdb's copy carries only in-frame clones and drops some. The table records roughly 200,000 clones, 75% to 90% of them present only once. Sequenced material: PBMCs or T cells enriched from blood (not recorded which). The rearrangement joins TRBV18 to TRBJ1-6; TRBD1 is a possible D gene (6 bases). The clonotype was recovered from a middle-aged woman with acute COVID-19. The DNA of the CDR3 is TGTGCCAGCTCACCGAACTACAGGGATTCACCCCTCCACTTT. It specifies CASSPNYRDSPLHF.